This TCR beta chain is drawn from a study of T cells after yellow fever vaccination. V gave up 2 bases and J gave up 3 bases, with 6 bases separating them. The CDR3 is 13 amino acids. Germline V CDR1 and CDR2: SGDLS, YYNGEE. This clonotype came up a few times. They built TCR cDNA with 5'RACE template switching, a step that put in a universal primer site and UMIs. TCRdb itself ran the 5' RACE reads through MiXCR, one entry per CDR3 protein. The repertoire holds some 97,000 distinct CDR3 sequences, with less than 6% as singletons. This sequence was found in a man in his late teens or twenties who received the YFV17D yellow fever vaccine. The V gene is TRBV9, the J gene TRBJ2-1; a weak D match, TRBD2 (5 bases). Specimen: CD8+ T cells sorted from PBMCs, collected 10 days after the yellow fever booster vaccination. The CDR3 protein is CASSVRDYNEQFF. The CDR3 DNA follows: TGTGCCAGCAGCGTTCGGGACTACAATGAGCAGTTCTTC.